A selection of T cell receptor beta chains follows, all from one sample in a study of shared clonotypes between healthy human individuals. Some clones are missing from TCRdb's copy, which holds only in-frame ones; the method was immunoSEQ multiplex PCR. The sample lists millions of clones; 85% to 95% were seen once. The sample consisted of naive CD8+ T cells from PBMCs. The receptors come from a man younger than 35 in good health. Some clones in this sample may be carry-over from other donors' samples. CDR3s include the opening cysteine and the closing phenylalanine or tryptophan. Each record gives: V gene, clone size, D gene, J gene, CDR3 DNA, CDR3 protein. The D gene is left open where the match is weak. A row's size may be missing; if present it is once, few, many or a size class.

v_call: TRBV7-6; clone_size: NA; d_call: NA; j_call: TRBJ2-1; cdr3_nt: TGTGCCAGCAGCTCCGGGTCTCCCGGTGGGTACAATGAGCAGTTCTTC; cdr3_aa: CASSSGSPGGYNEQFF
v_call: TRBV27; clone_size: NA; d_call: TRBD1; j_call: TRBJ1-1; cdr3_nt: TGTGCCAGCAGTTCAAGGACAGGGGTGACTGAAGCTTTCTTT; cdr3_aa: CASSSRTGVTEAFF
v_call: TRBV7-9; clone_size: NA; d_call: TRBD2; j_call: TRBJ2-1; cdr3_nt: TGTGCCAGCAGCTCCCTATTAGCGGGTCTTAGGAATGAGCAGTTCTTC; cdr3_aa: CASSSLLAGLRNEQFF
v_call: TRBV5-1; clone_size: NA; d_call: NA; j_call: TRBJ2-7; cdr3_nt: TGCGCCAGCAGCTTGGCACCGACAGTTCCCTACGAGCAGTACTTC; cdr3_aa: CASSLAPTVPYEQYF
v_call: TRBV9; clone_size: once; d_call: NA; j_call: TRBJ1-5; cdr3_nt: TGTGCCAGCAGCGGAGGTTCAGGAAGGGGCGATCAGCCCCAGCATTTT; cdr3_aa: CASSGGSGRGDQPQHF
v_call: TRBV6-1; clone_size: NA; d_call: TRBD1; j_call: TRBJ1-5; cdr3_nt: TGTGCCAGCAGTGTATGGGACAGGGATAGTCAGCCCCAGCATTTT; cdr3_aa: CASSVWDRDSQPQHF
v_call: TRBV9; clone_size: NA; d_call: TRBD1; j_call: TRBJ2-1; cdr3_nt: TGTGCCAGCAGCCCACGGACAGGGGGCTGGGATGAGCAGTTCTTC; cdr3_aa: CASSPRTGGWDEQFF
v_call: TRBV4-1; clone_size: once; d_call: NA; j_call: TRBJ2-3; cdr3_nt: TGCGCCAGCAGCTCTAGCAGCACAGATACGCAGTATTTT; cdr3_aa: CASSSSSTDTQYF
v_call: TRBV7-6; clone_size: NA; d_call: NA; j_call: TRBJ2-7; cdr3_nt: TGTGCCAGCAGCTTAGGGTCCCCCCACGAGCAGTACTTC; cdr3_aa: CASSLGSPHEQYF
v_call: TRBV13; clone_size: NA; d_call: TRBD2; j_call: TRBJ2-7; cdr3_nt: TGTGCCAGCAGCTTAGTAGCTAGCGGGCTCTACGAGCAGTACTTC; cdr3_aa: CASSLVASGLYEQYF
v_call: TRBV28; clone_size: NA; d_call: NA; j_call: TRBJ1-5; cdr3_nt: TGTGCCAGCAGTCTTAGGGGAAGCAATCAGCCCCAGCATTTT; cdr3_aa: CASSLRGSNQPQHF
v_call: TRBV19; clone_size: NA; d_call: NA; j_call: TRBJ1-4; cdr3_nt: TGTGCCAGTAGTACTCCGGGACACCGAAATGAAAAACTGTTTTTT; cdr3_aa: CASSTPGHRNEKLFF
v_call: TRBV19; clone_size: NA; d_call: TRBD1; j_call: TRBJ2-3; cdr3_nt: TGTGCCAGTAGAAGGGACAGGGGGGATTGGGGTACGCAGTATTTT; cdr3_aa: CASRRDRGDWGTQYF
v_call: TRBV6-4; clone_size: NA; d_call: NA; j_call: TRBJ2-2; cdr3_nt: TGTGCCAGCAGAAAAAGCGGGTCCGACACCGGGGAGCTGTTTTTT; cdr3_aa: CASRKSGSDTGELFF
v_call: TRBV12-5; clone_size: NA; d_call: NA; j_call: TRBJ2-3; cdr3_nt: TGTGCTAGTGGTTTGGGGTCAACTAGCACAGATACGCAGTATTTT; cdr3_aa: CASGLGSTSTDTQYF
v_call: TRBV10-3; clone_size: NA; d_call: TRBD2; j_call: TRBJ2-5; cdr3_nt: TGTGCCATCGGGGACCTAGCGGGAGAAGAGACCCAGTACTTC; cdr3_aa: CAIGDLAGEETQYF
v_call: TRBV9; clone_size: NA; d_call: NA; j_call: TRBJ2-1; cdr3_nt: TGTGCCAGCAGCGTAGCGGCCGTAGGACTGCCATTTGCTTGGCAGTTCTTC; cdr3_aa: CASSVAAVGLPFAWQFF